These T cell receptor beta chains were read from a single sample in a study of CD8+ T cells in alopecia areata. Only in-frame clones appear in the TCRdb table, and some are missing; sequencing was by immunoSEQ multiplex PCR. The table lists fewer than 70,000 clones, 44% of them singletons. The sample consisted of NKG2D-low CD8+ T cells sorted from blood. Source of these receptors: a human donor with alopecia areata. CDR3s leave out the opening cysteine and the closing phenylalanine or tryptophan. The D gene is left open where the match is weak.

ASREQLSMGGYT,.,TRBV6-5
ASSVGWYTGELF,.,TRBV4-3
STYGGVRRTYNEQF,.,TRBV29-1
ASSLTESSTDTQY,.,TRBV5-6
ASSARQGRGEQY,.,TRBV27
ASSQEAAAPIPYEQY,.,TRBV4-2
ATSRRSGTDTQY,.,TRBV15
ASSFRVSNEQF,.,TRBV5-6
ASSWTGPDTQY,TRBD1,TRBV28
ASKGRDNSPLH,.,TRBV25-1
ASSGGGLFSEQY,TRBD2,TRBV25-1
ASSHGSLGGEQF,.,TRBV4-2
SAYRVGGDNEQF,.,TRBV29-1
ASSSSRERQY,.,TRBV9
ASSLGTGGNTEAF,TRBD1,TRBV27
ATSASGPHQPQH,.,TRBV15
ASSDQSGGSSYNEQF,TRBD2,TRBV4-2
SVSETRNQPQH,.,TRBV29-1
SVVRLAGVKEETQY,TRBD2,TRBV29-1
ASSVGHGRRYEQY,.,TRBV9
SAVMGLAGEQY,TRBD2,TRBV29-1
ASSLKREGPTDTQY,TRBD2,TRBV19
SVPLGGQEAF,TRBD1,TRBV29-1
AWSVASGSYEQY,TRBD2,TRBV30
ASSLDGTLAKNIQY,.,TRBV7-9
ASSESGGLSNQPQH,TRBD1,TRBV2
ASSFGQGDYEQY,TRBD1,TRBV5-1
ATSRTKVHEQY,.,TRBV15
AFLAHRGGYT,TRBD1,TRBV30
ASSQGTGGWNEQY,TRBD1,TRBV14
ASSLAGGDSKNIQY,.,TRBV7-9
ASSQATGGWETQY,TRBD1,TRBV14
AGLLTGTSPRDTQY,.,TRBV7-3
ASSLASLYGYT,.,TRBV7-9
ASSLGAYEQY,.,TRBV7-9
ASSDSSGGTDTQY,TRBD2,TRBV6-4
ASSYSGGGQPQH,TRBD1,TRBV6-5
ASSLELAGEDTQY,TRBD2,TRBV5-1
ASRPSTGTSYNEQF,.,TRBV7-9
ASARGLSANPYEQY,.,TRBV5-4
ASRWGQGEDFDGYT,TRBD1,TRBV28
ASSQGGLGSLGGGELF,.,TRBV4-3
SVEDLQGGGPYEQY,.,TRBV29-1
ASSSGLALYEQY,TRBD2,TRBV7-9
ASSLGSGNIQY,.,TRBV7-9
SVEDHQGTYEQY,.,TRBV29-1
ATALATEAF,.,TRBV19
AISSSGSDTGELF,TRBD2,TRBV10-3
SVWGRANPADTQY,.,TRBV29-1
ASRYRDTQY,.,TRBV6-6
ASSLLDTQY,.,TRBV13
ASSLRSDNEQF,.,TRBV11-2
SVDQGDYEQY,TRBD1,TRBV29-1
ASSPGTAYGYT,.,TRBV19
ASSFGNEQF,.,TRBV27